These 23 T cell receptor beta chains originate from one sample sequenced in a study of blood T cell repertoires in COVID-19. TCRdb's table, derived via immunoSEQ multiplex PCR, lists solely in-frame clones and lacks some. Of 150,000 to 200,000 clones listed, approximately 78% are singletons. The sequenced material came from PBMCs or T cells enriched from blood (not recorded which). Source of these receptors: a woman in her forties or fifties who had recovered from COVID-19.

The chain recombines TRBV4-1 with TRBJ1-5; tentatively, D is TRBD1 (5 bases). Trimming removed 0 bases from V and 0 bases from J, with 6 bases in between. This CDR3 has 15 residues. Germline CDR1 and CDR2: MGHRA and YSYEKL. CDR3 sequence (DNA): TGCGCCAGCAGCCAAGAAGGGGTTAGCAATCAGCCCCAGCATTTT. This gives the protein CASSQEGVSNQPQHF.

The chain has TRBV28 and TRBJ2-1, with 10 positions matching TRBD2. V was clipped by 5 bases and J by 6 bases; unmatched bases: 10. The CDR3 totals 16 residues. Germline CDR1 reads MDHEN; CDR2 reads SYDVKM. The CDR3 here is CASSVEREGQGNEQFF. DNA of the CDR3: TGTGCCAGCAGTGTCGAGCGGGAGGGCCAGGGCAATGAGCAGTTCTTC.

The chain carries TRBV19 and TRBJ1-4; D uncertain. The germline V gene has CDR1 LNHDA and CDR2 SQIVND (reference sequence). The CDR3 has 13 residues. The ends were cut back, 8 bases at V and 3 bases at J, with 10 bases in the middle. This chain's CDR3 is CASSLFANEKLFF. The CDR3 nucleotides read TGTGCCAGTTCTCTATTTGCTAATGAAAAACTGTTTTTT.

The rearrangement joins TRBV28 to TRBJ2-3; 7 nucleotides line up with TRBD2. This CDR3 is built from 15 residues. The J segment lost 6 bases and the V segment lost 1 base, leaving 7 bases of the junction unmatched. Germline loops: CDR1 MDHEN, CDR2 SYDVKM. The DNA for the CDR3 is TGTGCCAGCAGTTTATTGACTAGCCGAGCGGATACGCAGTATTTT. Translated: CASSLLTSRADTQYF. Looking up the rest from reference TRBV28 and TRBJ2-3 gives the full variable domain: DVKVTQSSRYLVKRTGEKVFLECVQDMDHENMFWYRQDPGLGLRLIYFSYDVKMKEKGDIPEGYSVSREKKERFSLILESASTNQTSMYLCASSLLTSRADTQYFGPGTRLTVL.

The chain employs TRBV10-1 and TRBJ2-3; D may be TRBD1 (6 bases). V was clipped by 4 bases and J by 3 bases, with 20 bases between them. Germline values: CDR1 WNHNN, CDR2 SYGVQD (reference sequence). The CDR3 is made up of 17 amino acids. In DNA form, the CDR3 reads TGCGCCAGCAGTGGCCCCCCTAGGGACAAGAGGACAGATACGCAGTATTTT. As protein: CASSGPPRDKRTDTQYF.

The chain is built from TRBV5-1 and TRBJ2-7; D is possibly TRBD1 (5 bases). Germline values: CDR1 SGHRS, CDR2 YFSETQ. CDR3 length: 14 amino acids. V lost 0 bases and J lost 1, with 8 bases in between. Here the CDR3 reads CASSLEAGSYEQYF. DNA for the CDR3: TGCGCCAGCAGCTTGGAGGCAGGGTCCTACGAGCAGTACTTC.

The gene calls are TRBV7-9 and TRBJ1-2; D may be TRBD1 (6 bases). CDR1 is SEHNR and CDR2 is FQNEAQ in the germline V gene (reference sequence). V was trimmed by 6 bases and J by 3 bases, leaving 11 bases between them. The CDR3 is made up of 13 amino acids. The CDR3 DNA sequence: TGTGCCAGCAGTTCGACAGGCTACTATGGCTACACCTTC. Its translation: CASSSTGYYGYTF.

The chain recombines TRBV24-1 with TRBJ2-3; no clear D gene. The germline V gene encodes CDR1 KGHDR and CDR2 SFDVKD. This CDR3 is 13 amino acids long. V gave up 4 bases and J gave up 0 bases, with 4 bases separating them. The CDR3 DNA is TGTGCCACCAGTGAGGCTAGCACAGATACGCAGTATTTT. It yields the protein CATSEASTDTQYF.

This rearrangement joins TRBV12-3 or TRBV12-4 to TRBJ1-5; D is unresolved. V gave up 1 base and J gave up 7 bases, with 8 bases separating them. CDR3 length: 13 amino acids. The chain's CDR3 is CASSLDSGQPQHF. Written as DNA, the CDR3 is TGTGCCAGCAGTTTAGACAGTGGACAGCCCCAGCATTTT.

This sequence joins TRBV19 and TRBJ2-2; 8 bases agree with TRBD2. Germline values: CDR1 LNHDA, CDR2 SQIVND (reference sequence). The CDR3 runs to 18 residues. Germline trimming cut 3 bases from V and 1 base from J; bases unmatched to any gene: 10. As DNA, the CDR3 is TGTGCCAGTAGTATTAGAGGGCCGGCGGGAGGGAACACCGGGGAGCTGTTTTTT. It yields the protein CASSIRGPAGGNTGELFF.

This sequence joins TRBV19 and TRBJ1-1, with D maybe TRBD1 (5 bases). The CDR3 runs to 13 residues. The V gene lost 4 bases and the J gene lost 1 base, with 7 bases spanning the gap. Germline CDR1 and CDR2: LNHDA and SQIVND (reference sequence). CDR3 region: CASSTQGNTEAFF. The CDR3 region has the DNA TGTGCCAGTAGTACGCAGGGGAACACTGAAGCTTTCTTT.

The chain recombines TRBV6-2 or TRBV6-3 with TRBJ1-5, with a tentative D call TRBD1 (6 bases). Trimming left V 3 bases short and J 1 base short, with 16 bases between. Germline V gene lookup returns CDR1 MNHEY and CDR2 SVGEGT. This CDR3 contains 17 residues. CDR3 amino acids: CASSYAGGAESNQPQHF. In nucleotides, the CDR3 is TGTGCCAGCAGTTATGCGGGGGGGGCAGAGAGCAATCAGCCCCAGCATTTT.

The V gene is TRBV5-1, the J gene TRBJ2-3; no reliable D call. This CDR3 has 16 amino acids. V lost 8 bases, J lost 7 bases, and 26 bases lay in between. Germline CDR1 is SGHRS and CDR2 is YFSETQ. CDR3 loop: CASSSTPPGSPYTQYF. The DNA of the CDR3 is TGCGCCAGTTCCTCAACCCCCCCCGGGTCTCCCTATACGCAGTATTTT.

The CDR3 is CASSEGAGYAGGELFF. The CDR3 DNA reads TGTGCCAGCAGTGAAGGGGCGGGATACGCCGGCGGGGAGCTGTTTTTT. V gene TRBV6-1 combines with J gene TRBJ2-2; perhaps TRBD2 as D (6 bases). The V end was cut by 1 base, the J end by 7 bases, with 16 bases between. This CDR3 has 16 residues. Germline V gene sequence: CDR1 MNHNS, CDR2 SASEGT.

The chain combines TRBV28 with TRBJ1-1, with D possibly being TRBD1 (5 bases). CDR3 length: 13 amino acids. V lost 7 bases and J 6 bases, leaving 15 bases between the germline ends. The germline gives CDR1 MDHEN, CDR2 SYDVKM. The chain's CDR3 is CASILLGGSEAFF. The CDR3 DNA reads TGTGCCAGCATACTATTGGGGGGTTCTGAAGCTTTCTTT.

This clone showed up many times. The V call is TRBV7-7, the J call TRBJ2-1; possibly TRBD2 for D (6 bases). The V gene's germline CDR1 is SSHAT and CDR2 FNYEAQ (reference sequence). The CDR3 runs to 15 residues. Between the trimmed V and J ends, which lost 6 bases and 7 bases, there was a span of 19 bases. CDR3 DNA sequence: TGTGCCAGCAGTTCGGGGCGGGGCAGCAATAATGAGCAGTTCTTC. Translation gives CASSSGRGSNNEQFF.

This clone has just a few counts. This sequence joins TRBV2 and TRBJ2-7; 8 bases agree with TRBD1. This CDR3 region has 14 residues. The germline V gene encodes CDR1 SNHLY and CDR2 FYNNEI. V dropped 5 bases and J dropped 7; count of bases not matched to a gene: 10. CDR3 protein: CASSLDRAQWEQYF. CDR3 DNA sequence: TGTGCCAGCAGTCTGGACAGGGCCCAGTGGGAGCAGTACTTC.

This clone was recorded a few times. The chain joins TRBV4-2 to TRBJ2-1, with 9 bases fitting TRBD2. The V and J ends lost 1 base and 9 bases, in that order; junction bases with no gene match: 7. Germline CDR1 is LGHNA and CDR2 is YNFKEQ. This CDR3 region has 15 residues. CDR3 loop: CASSQVEAGGVEQFF. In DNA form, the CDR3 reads TGTGCCAGCAGCCAAGTAGAGGCGGGAGGGGTTGAGCAGTTCTTC.

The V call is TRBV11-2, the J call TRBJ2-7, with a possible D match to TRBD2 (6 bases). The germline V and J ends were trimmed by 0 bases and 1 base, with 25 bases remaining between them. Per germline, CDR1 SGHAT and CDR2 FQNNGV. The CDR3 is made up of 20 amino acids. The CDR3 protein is CASSLDPPPRTIVFSYEQYF. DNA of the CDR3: TGTGCCAGCAGCTTAGATCCCCCCCCCAGGACTATAGTCTTTTCCTACGAGCAGTACTTC.

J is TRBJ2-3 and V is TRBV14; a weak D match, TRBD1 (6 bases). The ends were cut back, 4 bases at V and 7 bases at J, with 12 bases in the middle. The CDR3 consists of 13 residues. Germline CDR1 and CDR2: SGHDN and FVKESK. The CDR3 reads CASSLTGLNTQYF. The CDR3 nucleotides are TGTGCCAGCAGCCTTACAGGGTTAAATACGCAGTATTTT.

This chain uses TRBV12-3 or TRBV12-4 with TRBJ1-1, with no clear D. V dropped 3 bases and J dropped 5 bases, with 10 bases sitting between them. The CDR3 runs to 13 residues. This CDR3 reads CASSFEGNTEAFF. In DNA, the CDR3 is TGTGCCAGCAGTTTTGAGGGAAATACTGAAGCTTTCTTT.

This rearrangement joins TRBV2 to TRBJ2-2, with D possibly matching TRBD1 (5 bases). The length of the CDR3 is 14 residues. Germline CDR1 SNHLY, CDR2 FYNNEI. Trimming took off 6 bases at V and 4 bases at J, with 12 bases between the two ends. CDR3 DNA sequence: TGTGCCAGCAGCAGAGACAGACCCACCGGGGAGCTGTTTTTT. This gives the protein CASSRDRPTGELFF.

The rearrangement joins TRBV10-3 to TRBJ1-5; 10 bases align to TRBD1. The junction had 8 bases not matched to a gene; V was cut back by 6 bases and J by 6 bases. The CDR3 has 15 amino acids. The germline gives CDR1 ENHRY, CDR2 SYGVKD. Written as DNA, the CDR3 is TGTGCCATCAGCCAGACAGGGGGCGAGGGTCAGCCCCAGCATTTT. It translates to CAISQTGGEGQPQHF.